This T cell receptor beta chain was recorded in a study of blood T cells in healthy people across ages. Study overall: Template switching recovered approximately one barcoded beta molecule for every two T cells.

A word on this clonotype: Its cognate antigen is unknown.

Findings of the study overall: More naive CD4+ cells and higher diversity marked long-lived donors relative to aged donors.

Trimming left V 5 bases short and J 8 bases short, with 14 bases between. CDR3 length equals 13 residues. The germline gives CDR1 SGHDT, CDR2 YYEEEE. The authors ran a second PCR of about 7 to 12 cycles using a sample-barcoded 5' primer and a J-beta primer mix. The template-switch adaptor was a 5' adaptor with 12 random nucleotides. It tagged each cDNA molecule. TCRdb recomputed calls from the 5' RACE reads with MiXCR, one row per CDR3 protein. The sample contains roughly 1.7 million distinct CDR3 sequences, roughly 32% of which appear only once. Sequenced sample: blood. V is TRBV5-6 and J is TRBJ2-1; unclear D gene. This TCR derives from a woman in her twenties or thirties in good health. The CDR3 is CASSMVKTDEQFF. The CDR3 DNA reads TGTGCCAGCAGTATGGTCAAAACCGATGAGCAGTTCTTC.